This T cell receptor (beta chain) was sequenced during a study of OX40 agonist ivuxolimab in advanced cancers. Study-wide context: Every 2 weeks, patients got intravenous ivuxolimab at one of six dose levels (0.01-10 mg/kg). Study outcomes and limitations: CD8+ T cells averaged more expanded clones than CD4+. Among the lowest levels of clonal expansion were found in partial responders at 0.1-3.0 mg/kg.

Produced via immunoSEQ multiplex PCR; TCRdb's table is partial and in-frame only. The repertoire consists of about 88,000 clones, with roughly 84% occurring once and the leading ten covering 3% to 4%. As for this clone: The antigen is undetermined.

Germline V CDR1 and CDR2: MDHEN, SYDVKM. The CDR3 has 16 amino acids. The V gene end was trimmed by 3 bases and the J gene end by 5 bases; junction bases not matched to a gene: 5. This sequence originates from an adult with an advanced solid tumor such as melanoma, head and neck, liver or kidney cancer. V and J are TRBV28 and TRBJ2-3, with 13 bases fitting TRBD2. The specimen was CD4+ or CD8+ T cells sorted from blood, collected in a trial of the OX40 agonist ivuxolimab. The CDR3 coding sequence is TGTGCCAGCAGTTTTTTCGGACTAGCGGGAGAAGATACGCAGTATTTT. It translates to CASSFFGLAGEDTQYF.